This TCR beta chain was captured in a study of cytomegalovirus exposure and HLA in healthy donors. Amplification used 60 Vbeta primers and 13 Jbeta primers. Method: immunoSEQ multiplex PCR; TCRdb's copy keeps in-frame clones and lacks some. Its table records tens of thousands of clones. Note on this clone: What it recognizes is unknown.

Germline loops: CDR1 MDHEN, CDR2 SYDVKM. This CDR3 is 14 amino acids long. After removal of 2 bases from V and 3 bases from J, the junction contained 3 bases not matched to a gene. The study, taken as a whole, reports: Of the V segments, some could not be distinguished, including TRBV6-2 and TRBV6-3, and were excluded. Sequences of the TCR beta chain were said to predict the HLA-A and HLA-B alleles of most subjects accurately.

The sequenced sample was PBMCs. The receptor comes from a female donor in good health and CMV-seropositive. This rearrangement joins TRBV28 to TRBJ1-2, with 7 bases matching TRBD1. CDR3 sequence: CASSLGQGDYGYTF. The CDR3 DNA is TGTGCCAGCAGTTTAGGGCAGGGGGACTATGGCTACACCTTC.